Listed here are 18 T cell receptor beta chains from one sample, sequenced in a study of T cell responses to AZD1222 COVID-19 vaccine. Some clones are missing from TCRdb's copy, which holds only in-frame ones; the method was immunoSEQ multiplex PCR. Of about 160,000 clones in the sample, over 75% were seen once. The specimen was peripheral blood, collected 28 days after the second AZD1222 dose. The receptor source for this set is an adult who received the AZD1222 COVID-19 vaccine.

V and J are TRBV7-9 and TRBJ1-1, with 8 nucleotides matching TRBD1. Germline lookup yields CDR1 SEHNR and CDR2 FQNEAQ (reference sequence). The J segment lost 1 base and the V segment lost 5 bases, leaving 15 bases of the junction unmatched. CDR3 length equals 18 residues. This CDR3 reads CASSQLTGAGEGNTEAFF. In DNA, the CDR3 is TGTGCCAGCAGCCAATTGACAGGGGCGGGGGAAGGGAACACTGAAGCTTTCTTT.

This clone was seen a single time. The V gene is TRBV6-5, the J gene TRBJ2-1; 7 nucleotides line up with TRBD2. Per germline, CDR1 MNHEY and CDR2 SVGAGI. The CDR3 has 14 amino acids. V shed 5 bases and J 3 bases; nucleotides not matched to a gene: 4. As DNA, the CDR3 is TGTGCCAGCAGTCGGACGGGGGGCTACAATGAGCAGTTCTTC. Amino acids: CASSRTGGYNEQFF.

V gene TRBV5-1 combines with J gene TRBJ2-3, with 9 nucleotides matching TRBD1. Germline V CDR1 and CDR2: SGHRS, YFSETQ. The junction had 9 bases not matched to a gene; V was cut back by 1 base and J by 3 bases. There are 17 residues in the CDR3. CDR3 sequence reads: CASSLTTGGAGTDTQYF. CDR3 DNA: TGCGCCAGCAGCTTGACAACAGGGGGCGCTGGGACAGATACGCAGTATTTT.

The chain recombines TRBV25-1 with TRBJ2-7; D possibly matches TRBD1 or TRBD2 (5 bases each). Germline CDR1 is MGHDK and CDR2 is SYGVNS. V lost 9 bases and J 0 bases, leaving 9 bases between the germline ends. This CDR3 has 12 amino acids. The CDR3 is CASRDHSYEQYF. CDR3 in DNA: TGTGCCAGTCGGGACCACTCCTACGAGCAGTACTTC.

The CDR3: CASSPGTASTDTQYF. The CDR3 region has the DNA TGCGCCAGCAGCCCCGGGACAGCCAGCACAGATACGCAGTATTTT. The chain uses TRBV5-1 and TRBJ2-3, with 7 bases that match TRBD1. The trim removed 4 bases at V and 0 bases at J, leaving 5 bases unmatched. This CDR3 comprises 15 residues. Germline-derived CDR1 and CDR2 are SGHRS and YFSETQ. Filled out from reference TRBV5-1 and TRBJ2-3, the complete variable domain reads KAGVTQTPRYLIKTRGQQVTLSCSPISGHRSVSWYQQTPGQGLQFLFEYFSETQRNKGNFPGRFSGRQFSNSRSEMNVSTLELGDSALYLCASSPGTASTDTQYFGPGTRLTVL.

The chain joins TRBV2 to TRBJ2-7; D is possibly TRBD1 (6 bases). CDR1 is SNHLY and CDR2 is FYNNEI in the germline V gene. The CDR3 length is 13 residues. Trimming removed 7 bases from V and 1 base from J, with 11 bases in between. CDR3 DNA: TGTGCCAGCACCGAGACAGGTTCCTACGAGCAGTACTTC. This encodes CASTETGSYEQYF.

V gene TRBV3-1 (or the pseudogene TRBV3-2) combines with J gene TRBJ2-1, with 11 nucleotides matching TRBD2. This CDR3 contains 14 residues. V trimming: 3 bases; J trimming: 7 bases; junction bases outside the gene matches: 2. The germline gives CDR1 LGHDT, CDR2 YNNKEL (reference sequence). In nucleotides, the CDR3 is TGTGCCAGCAGCCACAGGACTAGCGGGAATGAGCAGTTCTTC. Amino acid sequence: CASSHRTSGNEQFF.

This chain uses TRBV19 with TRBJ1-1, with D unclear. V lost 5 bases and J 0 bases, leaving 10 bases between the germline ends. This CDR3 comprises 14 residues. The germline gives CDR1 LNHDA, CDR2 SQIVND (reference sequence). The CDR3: CASSAQTVNTEAFF. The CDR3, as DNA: TGTGCCAGTAGTGCGCAAACAGTGAACACTGAAGCTTTCTTT.

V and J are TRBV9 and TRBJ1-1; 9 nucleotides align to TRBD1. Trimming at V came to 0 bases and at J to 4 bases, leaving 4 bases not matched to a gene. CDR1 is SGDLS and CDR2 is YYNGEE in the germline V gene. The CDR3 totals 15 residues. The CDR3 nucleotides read TGTGCCAGCAGCGTAGTGGAGACAGGGGGCACTGAAGCTTTCTTT. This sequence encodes CASSVVETGGTEAFF.

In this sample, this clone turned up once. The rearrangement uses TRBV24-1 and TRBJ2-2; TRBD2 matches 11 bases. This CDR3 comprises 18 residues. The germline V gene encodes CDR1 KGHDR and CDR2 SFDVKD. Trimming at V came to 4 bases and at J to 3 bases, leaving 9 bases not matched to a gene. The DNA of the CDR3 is TGTGCCACCAGTGAGAGGGTGGGGACTAGCGGATACACCGGGGAGCTGTTTTTT. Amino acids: CATSERVGTSGYTGELFF.

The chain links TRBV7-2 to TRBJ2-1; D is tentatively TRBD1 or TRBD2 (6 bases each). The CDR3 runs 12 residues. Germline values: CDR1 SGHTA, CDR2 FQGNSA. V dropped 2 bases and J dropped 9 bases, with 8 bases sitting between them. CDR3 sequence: CASSLRGAEQFF. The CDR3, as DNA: TGTGCCAGCAGCTTAAGGGGGGCTGAGCAGTTCTTC.

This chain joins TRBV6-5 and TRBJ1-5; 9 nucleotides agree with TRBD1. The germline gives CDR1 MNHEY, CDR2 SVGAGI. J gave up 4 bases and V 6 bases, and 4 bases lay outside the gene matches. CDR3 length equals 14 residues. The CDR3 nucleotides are TGTGCCAGCAGCCCCGGACAGGGGAATCAGCCCCAGCATTTT. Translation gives CASSPGQGNQPQHF.

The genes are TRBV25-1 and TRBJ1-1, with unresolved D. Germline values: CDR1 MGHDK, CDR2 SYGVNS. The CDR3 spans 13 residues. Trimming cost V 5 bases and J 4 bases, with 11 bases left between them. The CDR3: CASSLEHLTEAFF. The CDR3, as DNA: TGTGCCAGCAGTCTGGAACATCTCACTGAAGCTTTCTTT.

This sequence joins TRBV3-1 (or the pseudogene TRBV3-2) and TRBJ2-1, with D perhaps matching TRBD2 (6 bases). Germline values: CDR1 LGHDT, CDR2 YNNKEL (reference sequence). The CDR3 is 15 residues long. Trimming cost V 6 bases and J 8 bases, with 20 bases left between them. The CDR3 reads CASRLTGAVTYEQFF. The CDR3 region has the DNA TGTGCCAGCAGATTGACGGGAGCCGTAACGTATGAGCAGTTCTTC.

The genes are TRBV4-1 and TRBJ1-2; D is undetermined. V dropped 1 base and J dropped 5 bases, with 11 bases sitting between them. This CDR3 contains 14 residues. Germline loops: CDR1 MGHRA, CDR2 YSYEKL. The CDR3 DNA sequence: TGCGCCAGCAGCCAAGTAGGAAGGGTTTATGGCTACACCTTC. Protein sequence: CASSQVGRVYGYTF.

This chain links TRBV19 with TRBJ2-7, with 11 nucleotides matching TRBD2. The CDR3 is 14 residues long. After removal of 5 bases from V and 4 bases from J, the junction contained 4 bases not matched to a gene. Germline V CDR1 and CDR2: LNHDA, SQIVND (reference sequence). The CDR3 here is CASSSLAGGYEQYF. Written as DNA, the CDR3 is TGTGCCAGTAGTTCTCTAGCGGGAGGTTACGAGCAGTACTTC.

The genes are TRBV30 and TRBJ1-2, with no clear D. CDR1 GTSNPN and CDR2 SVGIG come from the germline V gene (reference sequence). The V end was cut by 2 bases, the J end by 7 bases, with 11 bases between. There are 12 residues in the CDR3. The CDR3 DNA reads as TGTGCCTGGAGTCTCCAAACGGGTGGCTACACCTTC. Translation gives CAWSLQTGGYTF.

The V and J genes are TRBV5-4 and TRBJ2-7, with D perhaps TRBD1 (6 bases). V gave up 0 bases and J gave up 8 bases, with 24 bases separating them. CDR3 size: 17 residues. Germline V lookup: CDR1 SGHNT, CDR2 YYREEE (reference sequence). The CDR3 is CASSLAGVGGPYVKQYF. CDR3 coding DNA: TGTGCCAGCAGCTTGGCTGGTGTTGGGGGCCCATACGTGAAGCAGTACTTC.